The next 27 T cell receptor beta chains were all read from a single sample in a study of blood T cells in healthy people across ages. Alongside a J-beta primer mix, a sample-barcoded 5' primer served in a second PCR lasting roughly 7 to 11 cycles. Via MiXCR, TCRdb re-called the 5' RACE reads, giving one row per CDR3 protein. The top ten hold about a fifth of the sample, which has 550,000 to 600,000 distinct CDR3 sequences, roughly 29% seen once. Sample: blood. The receptors shown here come from an older woman in good health.

The chain recombines TRBV7-9 with TRBJ2-7, with 11 bases identical to TRBD1. Germline V gene lookup returns CDR1 SEHNR and CDR2 FQNEAQ (reference sequence). CDR3 size: 16 residues. The V segment lost 5 bases and the J segment 2 bases; nucleotides outside the gene matches: 8. CDR3 amino acids: CASSQGTGGMTYEQYF. The CDR3 DNA reads as TGTGCCAGCAGCCAAGGGACAGGGGGAATGACCTACGAGCAGTACTTC.

This chain links TRBV20-1 with TRBJ2-5; 9 nucleotides align to TRBD2. Germline values: CDR1 DFQATT, CDR2 SNEGSKA (reference sequence). The CDR3 has 16 residues. The V and J ends lost 0 bases and 2 bases, in that order; junction bases with no gene match: 7. CDR3 sequence (DNA): TGCAGTGCTAGAGATAGGGCTAGCGGGACGCAAGAGACCCAGTACTTC. Translated, it gives CSARDRASGTQETQYF.

This clonotype was counted a single time. V and J are TRBV4-3 and TRBJ1-2, with 7 bases identical to TRBD1. The CDR3 has 14 residues. Trimming at V came to 8 bases and at J to 5 bases, leaving 11 bases not matched to a gene. The germline V gene has CDR1 LGHNA and CDR2 YSLEER. The CDR3 DNA sequence: TGCGCCAGCGGACACCGGGACAGAGTTTATGGCTACACCTTC. This encodes CASGHRDRVYGYTF.

This clonotype came up many times. V gene TRBV28 combines with J gene TRBJ2-5, with 10 bases lining up with TRBD1. This CDR3 has 13 residues. In germline, CDR1 is MDHEN, CDR2 SYDVKM. Trimming at V came to 6 bases and at J to 5 bases, leaving 3 bases not matched to a gene. The CDR3 DNA reads as TGTGCCAGCAGGGGACAGGGGAAGGAGACCCAGTACTTC. Amino acids: CASRGQGKETQYF.

The gene calls are TRBV10-2 and TRBJ2-2; the D is unclear. Germline V lookup: CDR1 WSHSY, CDR2 SAAADI. Trimming pared 6 bases from V and 1 base from J, leaving 9 bases between. The CDR3 totals 14 residues. CDR3 sequence: CASRKQMNTGELFF. The CDR3 region has the DNA TGCGCCAGCAGGAAACAGATGAACACCGGGGAGCTGTTTTTT.

V gene TRBV10-3 combines with J gene TRBJ1-2; possible D gene TRBD1, 5 bases. V lost 4 bases, J lost 1 base, and 7 bases lay in between. This CDR3 is built from 13 residues. Germline values: CDR1 ENHRY, CDR2 SYGVKD. The CDR3: CAISGQINYGYTF. For the CDR3, the DNA is TGTGCCATCAGTGGACAGATTAACTATGGCTACACCTTC.

This clonotype was observed a handful of times. The V and J genes are TRBV7-2 and TRBJ1-2; the D gene is possibly TRBD1 (5 bases). The CDR3 runs 13 residues. Germline assignment: CDR1 SGHTA and CDR2 FQGNSA. Trimming took 5 bases from V and 8 from J, leaving 15 bases between them. The CDR3 reads CASSGHQAMGYTF. The DNA of the CDR3 is TGTGCCAGCAGCGGACATCAGGCTATGGGCTACACCTTC.

The gene calls are TRBV27 and TRBJ1-6, with unresolved D. The CDR3 spans 16 residues. Trimming stripped 2 bases from V and 8 bases from J, with 16 bases between. The V gene's germline CDR1 is MNHEY and CDR2 SMNVEV (reference sequence). This chain's CDR3 is CASSLGSPRRYSPLHF. The CDR3 coding sequence is TGTGCCAGCAGTTTAGGGTCTCCCCGAAGGTATTCACCCCTCCACTTT.

Of note for this clonotype: Lacking the conserved final phenylalanine or tryptophan, this CDR3 likely reflects a read error. V gene TRBV5-1 combines with J gene TRBJ1-2; 7 bases fit TRBD1. Germline CDR1 reads SGHRS; CDR2 reads YFSETQ. The trim removed 3 bases at V and 2 bases at J, leaving 4 bases unmatched. This CDR3 region has 14 residues. DNA for the CDR3: TGCGCCAGCAGCTCGGGGACAGTCAACTATGGCTACACCCTC. Its translation is CASSSGTVNYGYTL.

Many counts were recorded for this clonotype. V and J are TRBV7-2 and TRBJ2-1, with no clear D. This CDR3 has 13 residues. Germline CDR1 and CDR2: SGHTA and FQGNSA. V lost 6 bases and J 0 bases, leaving 6 bases between the germline ends. CDR3 sequence: CASSRNSYNEQFF. The CDR3 DNA reads as TGTGCCAGCAGTCGAAACTCCTACAATGAGCAGTTCTTC.

A word on this clonotype: One end of the junction is discordant with germline, which a read error may explain. The rearrangement uses TRBV6-5 and TRBJ2-7; 7 bases are a match to TRBD1. From germline, CDR1 is MNHEY and CDR2 SVGAGI. The CDR3 is made up of 13 amino acids. The CDR3 loop is CASSLSRTGEEYF. In DNA form, the CDR3 reads TGTGCCAGCAGTTTATCTCGGACAGGCGAGGAGTACTTC.

This clonotype was recorded many times. This chain links TRBV12-3 or TRBV12-4 with TRBJ1-1, with D unclear. The CDR3 has 13 amino acids. V was clipped by 1 base and J by 1 base, with 4 bases between them. This CDR3 reads CASSLGGNTEAFF. Here the CDR3 DNA reads TGTGCCAGCAGTTTAGGGGGGAACACTGAAGCTTTCTTT.

This clonotype was observed a few times. V gene TRBV7-2 combines with J gene TRBJ2-1, with 10 bases that match TRBD1. CDR1 is SGHTA and CDR2 is FQGNSA in the germline V gene. Trimming removed 2 bases from V and 7 bases from J; junction bases left unmatched: 11. The CDR3 contains 17 residues. In DNA, the CDR3 is TGTGCCAGCAGCTTAACCCCGGACAGGGGGATACGAAATGAGCAGTTCTTC. This sequence encodes CASSLTPDRGIRNEQFF. Drawing the rest from reference TRBV7-2 and TRBJ2-1, the complete variable domain is GAGVSQSPSNKVTEKGKDVELRCDPISGHTALYWYRQSLGQGLEFLIYFQGNSAPDKSGLPSDRFSAERTGGSVSTLTIQRTQQEDSAVYLCASSLTPDRGIRNEQFFGPGTRLTVL.

This clonotype showed up just a few times. This rearrangement joins TRBV7-2 to TRBJ2-3, with D maybe TRBD2 (5 bases). Germline V lookup: CDR1 SGHTA, CDR2 FQGNSA. This CDR3 has 17 residues. V lost 2 bases, J lost 2 bases, and 17 bases lay in between. The CDR3 DNA reads as TGTGCCAGCAGCTTACTAGGCCTCCGGGAAAACACAGATACGCAGTATTTT. This translates into CASSLLGLRENTDTQYF.

This clonotype occurred a few times. V and J are TRBV5-1 and TRBJ1-1; D gene unclear. The CDR3 loop spans 17 amino acids. V was pared by 5 bases and J by 4 bases, with 24 bases between. Germline V gene lookup returns CDR1 SGHRS and CDR2 YFSETQ. DNA for the CDR3: TGCGCCAGCAGACCTGAATTGGGGAACAGACACTCCACTGAAGCTTTCTTT. It codes for CASRPELGNRHSTEAFF.

Only one count was recorded for this clonotype. The rearrangement uses TRBV10-3 and TRBJ1-1; TRBD1 agrees at 12 bases. Germline CDR1 ENHRY, CDR2 SYGVKD. The CDR3 sequence is 14 residues long. V shed 10 bases and J 5 bases; nucleotides not matched to a gene: 8. CDR3 residues: CATGQGARGTEAFF. The CDR3 DNA reads TGTGCCACGGGACAGGGGGCGAGGGGGACTGAAGCTTTCTTT.

This clonotype was found a few times. The germline gene is not matched at one end of the junction; a read error may be the cause. The gene calls are TRBV9 and TRBJ1-4, with D perhaps matching TRBD1 (5 bases). CDR1 is SGDLS and CDR2 is YYNGEE in the germline V gene. This CDR3 contains 15 residues. The CDR3 bases are TGTGCCAGCAGCGCCCTCGGGACTACTAATGATAAACTGTTTTTT. The encoded protein is CASSALGTTNDKLFF.

V is TRBV20-1 and J is TRBJ2-1, with 7 bases fitting TRBD2. J was trimmed by 2 bases and V by 3 bases; bases with no gene match: 7. CDR3 length: 15 amino acids. Germline assignment: CDR1 DFQATT and CDR2 SNEGSKA (reference sequence). CDR3 residues: CSARLLAVTYNEQFF. CDR3 in DNA: TGCAGTGCTAGGCTGCTAGCGGTCACCTACAATGAGCAGTTCTTC.

This clonotype has only a few counts. V usage is TRBV4-3 and J usage is TRBJ2-7; no clear D. The CDR3 contains 14 residues. The V end lost 0 bases, the J end lost 7 bases, and 13 bases lay between the germline ends. The germline CDR1 and CDR2 sequences are LGHNA and YSLEER. For the CDR3, the DNA is TGCGCCAGCAGCCAAGATCCAGGAGCCTCAGAGCAGTACTTC. The encoded protein is CASSQDPGASEQYF.

This clonotype has more than one count but fewer than ten. The chain carries TRBV5-1 and TRBJ1-4; weak D call: TRBD1 (5 bases). Germline CDR1 is SGHRS and CDR2 is YFSETQ. Trimming stripped 0 bases from V and 8 bases from J, with 11 bases between. The CDR3 runs 14 residues. The CDR3, as DNA: TGCGCCAGCAGCTTGGGTCAGGGAAAAGAAAAACTGTTTTTT. It encodes CASSLGQGKEKLFF.

The V call is TRBV6-1, the J call TRBJ1-1; D may be TRBD1 (6 bases). The CDR3 has 18 residues. CDR1 and CDR2 (germline): MNHNS, SASEGT. Trimming removed 0 bases at V and 7 bases at J, with 24 bases between. The DNA for the CDR3 is TGTGCCAGCAGTGAAGCGCTAGGGGGAGCAGACAGGCGTCGTGAAGCTTTCTTT. It is translated as CASSEALGGADRRREAFF.

The genes are TRBV14 and TRBJ1-4, with unresolved D. V shed 0 bases and J shed 13 bases, with 12 bases lying between them. This CDR3 has 13 residues. Germline V gives CDR1 SGHDN, CDR2 FVKESK. This chain's CDR3 is CASSQDFGSRLFF. CDR3 nucleotide sequence: TGTGCCAGCAGCCAAGATTTCGGCAGCAGACTGTTTTTT.

V is TRBV4-3 and J is TRBJ1-4; no definite D call. CDR1 and CDR2 from the germline V gene are LGHNA and YSLEER. Trimming removed 2 bases at V and 0 bases at J, with 7 bases between. CDR3 size: 15 residues. The CDR3: CASSQMATTNEKLFF. The CDR3 DNA follows: TGCGCCAGCAGCCAAATGGCCACAACTAATGAAAAACTGTTTTTT.

V usage is TRBV7-8 and J usage is TRBJ2-5, with TRBD2 identical over 7 bases. CDR1 is SGHVS and CDR2 is FQNEAQ in the germline V gene. V shed 7 bases, J shed 5 bases, and the junction held 10 bases outside the gene matches. The CDR3 has 14 residues. The CDR3 loop reads CASTQRGEWETQYF. CDR3 DNA sequence: TGTGCCAGCACCCAGCGGGGCGAGTGGGAGACCCAGTACTTC.

V is TRBV3-1 and J is TRBJ1-2, with a weak D call TRBD1 (5 bases). CDR1 LGHDT and CDR2 YNNKEL come from the germline V gene (reference sequence). V lost 0 bases and J 4 bases, leaving 9 bases between the germline ends. The CDR3 length is 14 residues. CDR3 nucleotides: TGTGCCAGCAGCCAAGATGGGCAGGGCTATGGCTACACCTTC. This sequence encodes CASSQDGQGYGYTF.

This clonotype was seen a few times. The chain has TRBV5-1 and TRBJ2-7; no firm D call. The CDR3 is made up of 13 amino acids. Germline V lookup: CDR1 SGHRS, CDR2 YFSETQ. V was cut by 0 bases and J by 9 bases, with 13 bases left in between. The CDR3 DNA follows: TGCGCCAGCAGCTTGGAGCCCCCCGAAAGGCAGTACTTC. Translated, it gives CASSLEPPERQYF.

Concerning this clonotype: Without the conserved terminal phenylalanine or tryptophan, this CDR3 likely stems from a read error. V usage is TRBV6-2 or TRBV6-3 and J usage is TRBJ2-3, with a tentative D call TRBD2 (5 bases). In germline, CDR1 is MNHEY, CDR2 SVGEGT. The CDR3 loop spans 13 amino acids. V was shortened by 7 bases and J by 9 bases, with 17 bases between the two germline ends. CDR3 nucleotide sequence: TGTGCCAGCATAGAGGGCGGTACAATAACGCAGTATCTT. Protein product: CASIEGGTITQYL.